The text below deals with one TCR beta chain. Antigen specificity is unknown. V dropped 5 bases and J dropped 2 bases, with 19 bases sitting between them. The V gene's germline CDR1 is MNHEY and CDR2 SMNVEV (reference sequence). CDR3 size: 17 residues. Only in-frame clones appear in the TCRdb table, and some are missing; sequencing was by immunoSEQ multiplex PCR. The sample lists more than 600,000 clones, just over 90% seen once, with roughly 24% in the top ten. Naive CD8 cells lacked CD45RO, underwent positive selection for CCR7 and left out terminally differentiated effector memory CD45RA+ cells. This specimen belongs to a study of shared clonotypes between healthy human individuals. Background on the study: Samples came from two female and a few male donors aged 18 to 49. General study results and limits: It was only blood that was sampled, and tissue repertoires likely differ.

The chain carries TRBV27 and TRBJ2-1; D may be TRBD1 or TRBD2 (5 bases each). Sample: naive CD8+ T cells sorted from blood. The receptor was isolated from a man younger than 40 in good health. The CDR3 coding sequence is TGTGCCAGCAGTAGTTCGGCACCAGGGCGGGCCTACAATGAGCAGTTCTTC. It encodes CASSSSAPGRAYNEQFF.